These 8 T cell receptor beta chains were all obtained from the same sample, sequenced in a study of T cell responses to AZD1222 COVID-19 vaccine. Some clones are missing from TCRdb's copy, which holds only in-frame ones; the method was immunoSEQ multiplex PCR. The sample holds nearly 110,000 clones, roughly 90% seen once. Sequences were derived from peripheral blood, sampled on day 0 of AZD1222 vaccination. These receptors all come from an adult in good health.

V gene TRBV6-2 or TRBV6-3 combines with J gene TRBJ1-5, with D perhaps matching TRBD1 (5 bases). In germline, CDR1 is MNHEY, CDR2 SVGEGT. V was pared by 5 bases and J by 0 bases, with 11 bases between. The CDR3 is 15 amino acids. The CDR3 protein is CASSLRQYSNQPQHF. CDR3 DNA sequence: TGTGCCAGCAGTCTCCGACAGTATAGCAATCAGCCCCAGCATTTT.

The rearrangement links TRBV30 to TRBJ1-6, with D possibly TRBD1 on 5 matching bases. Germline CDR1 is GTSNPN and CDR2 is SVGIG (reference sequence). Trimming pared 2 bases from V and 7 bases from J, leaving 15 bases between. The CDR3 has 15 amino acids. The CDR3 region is CAWSIGGGGNSPLHF. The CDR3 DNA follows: TGTGCCTGGAGTATAGGTGGGGGTGGAAATTCACCCCTCCACTTT.

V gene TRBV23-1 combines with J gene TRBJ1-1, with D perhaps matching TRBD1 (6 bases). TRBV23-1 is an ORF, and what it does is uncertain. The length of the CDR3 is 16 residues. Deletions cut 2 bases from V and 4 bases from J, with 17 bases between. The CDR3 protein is CASSQTFGRGCTEAFF. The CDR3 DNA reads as TGCGCCAGCAGTCAAACGTTTGGCAGGGGATGCACTGAAGCTTTCTTT.

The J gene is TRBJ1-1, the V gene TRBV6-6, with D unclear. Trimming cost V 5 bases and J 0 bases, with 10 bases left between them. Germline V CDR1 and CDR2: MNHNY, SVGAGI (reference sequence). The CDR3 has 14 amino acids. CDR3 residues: CASSTDLMNTEAFF. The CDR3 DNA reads TGTGCCAGCAGTACGGACTTGATGAACACTGAAGCTTTCTTT.

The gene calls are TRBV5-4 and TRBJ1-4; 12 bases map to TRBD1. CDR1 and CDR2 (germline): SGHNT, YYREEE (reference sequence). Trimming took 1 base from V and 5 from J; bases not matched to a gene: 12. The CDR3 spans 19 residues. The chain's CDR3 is CASSLLGQGAIGSNEKLFF. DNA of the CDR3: TGTGCCAGCAGCTTGCTGGGACAGGGGGCGATTGGATCGAATGAAAAACTGTTTTTT. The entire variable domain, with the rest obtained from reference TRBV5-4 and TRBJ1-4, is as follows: ETGVTQSPTHLIKTRGQQVTLRCSSQSGHNTVSWYQQALGQGPQFIFQYYREEENGRGNFPPRFSGLQFPNYSSELNVNALELDDSALYLCASSLLGQGAIGSNEKLFFGSGTQLSVL.

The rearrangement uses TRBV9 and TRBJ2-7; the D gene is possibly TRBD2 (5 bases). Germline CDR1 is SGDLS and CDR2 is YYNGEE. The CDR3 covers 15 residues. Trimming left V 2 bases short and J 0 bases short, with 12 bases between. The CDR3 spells CASSVSLGGSYEQYF. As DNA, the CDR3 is TGTGCCAGCAGCGTTTCCCTAGGAGGCTCCTACGAGCAGTACTTC.

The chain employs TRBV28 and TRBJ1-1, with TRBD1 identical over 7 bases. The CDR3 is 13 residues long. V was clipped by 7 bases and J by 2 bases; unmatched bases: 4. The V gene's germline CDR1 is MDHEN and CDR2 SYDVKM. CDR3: CASNRQGNTEAFF. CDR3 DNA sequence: TGTGCCAGCAATAGACAGGGAAACACTGAAGCTTTCTTT. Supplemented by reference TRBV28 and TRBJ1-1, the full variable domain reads DVKVTQSSRYLVKRTGEKVFLECVQDMDHENMFWYRQDPGLGLRLIYFSYDVKMKEKGDIPEGYSVSREKKERFSLILESASTNQTSMYLCASNRQGNTEAFFGQGTRLTVV.

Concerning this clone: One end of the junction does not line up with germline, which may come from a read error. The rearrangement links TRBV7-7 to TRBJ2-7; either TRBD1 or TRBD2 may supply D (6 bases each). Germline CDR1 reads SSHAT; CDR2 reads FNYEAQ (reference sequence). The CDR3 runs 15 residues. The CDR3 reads CASSLRDTGSYEQYF. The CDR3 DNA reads TGTGCTAGCAGCTTGCGGGACACCGGCTCCTACGAGCAGTACTTC.